The 27 T cell receptor beta chains below were found in one sample sequenced in a study of OX40 agonist ivuxolimab in advanced cancers. The data were produced by immunoSEQ multiplex PCR, yet TCRdb's version contains in-frame clones alone and is incomplete. The profile shows 26,000 or so clones, around 84% of them singletons. The source material was CD4+ or CD8+ T cells sorted from blood, sampled in a trial of the OX40 agonist ivuxolimab. The receptors originated from an adult with an advanced solid tumor such as melanoma, head and neck, liver or kidney cancer.

This chain uses TRBV4-1 with TRBJ2-7, with D perhaps matching TRBD2 (5 bases). Between the trimmed V and J ends, which lost 4 bases and 3 bases, there was a span of 13 bases. Germline CDR1 MGHRA, CDR2 YSYEKL. The CDR3 loop spans 14 amino acids. The CDR3 bases are TGCGCCAGCAGCCTCGGTGGACTGATCTACGAGCAGTACTTC. This sequence encodes CASSLGGLIYEQYF.

The chain couples TRBV11-2 to TRBJ2-7; 8 bases align to TRBD1. This CDR3 is built from 13 residues. V shed 2 bases, J shed 3 bases, and the junction held 0 bases outside the gene matches. Germline V gene sequence: CDR1 SGHAT, CDR2 FQNNGV. Written as DNA, the CDR3 is TGTGCCAGCAGCTTAACAGGGGGCTACGAGCAGTACTTC. Translated: CASSLTGGYEQYF. Full variable domain (rest looked up from reference TRBV11-2 and TRBJ2-7): EAGVAQSPRYKIIEKRQSVAFWCNPISGHATLYWYQQILGQGPKLLIQFQNNGVVDDSQLPKDRFSAERLKGVDSTLKIQPAKLEDSAVYLCASSLTGGYEQYFGPGTRLTVT.

The chain links TRBV6-8 to TRBJ2-7, with TRBD2 as a possible D gene (7 bases). Germline V lookup: CDR1 MNHGY, CDR2 SAAAGT. The CDR3 length is 16 residues. With 5 bases removed from V and 0 bases from J, the gap between germline ends came to 17 bases. CDR3 loop: CASSPGGRTSSYEQYF. The DNA for the CDR3 is TGTGCCAGCAGTCCCGGGGGGCGGACGAGCTCCTACGAGCAGTACTTC.

This sequence joins TRBV13 and TRBJ2-2, with TRBD2 identical over 10 bases. The V and J ends lost 5 bases and 3 bases, in that order; junction bases with no gene match: 9. The CDR3 runs 17 residues. Germline CDR1 and CDR2: PRHDT and FYEKMQ (reference sequence). The DNA of the CDR3 is TGTGCCAGCAGCACCACAACTAGCGGGAAGGACACCGGGGAGCTGTTTTTT. Protein: CASSTTTSGKDTGELFF.

The chain is built from TRBV6-5 and TRBJ1-1, with D possibly being TRBD1 (6 bases). The CDR3 loop spans 12 amino acids. Germline V CDR1 and CDR2: MNHEY, SVGAGI. Trimming pared 6 bases from V and 6 bases from J, leaving 11 bases between. The CDR3 spells CASRTGYAEAFF. The CDR3 nucleotides are TGTGCCAGCAGAACAGGGTACGCTGAAGCTTTCTTT.

CDR3 sequence reads: CASAPDRGLSYEQYF. In nucleotides, the CDR3 is TGCGCCAGCGCCCCCGACAGGGGCCTTTCCTACGAGCAGTACTTC. The chain uses TRBV5-1 and TRBJ2-7; 8 bases are a match to TRBD1. This CDR3 contains 15 residues. Trimming removed 7 bases from V and 1 base from J; junction bases left unmatched: 10. CDR1 is SGHRS and CDR2 is YFSETQ in the germline V gene.

CDR3 coding DNA: TGTGCCAGCAGTCCCCTTAGCAATCAGCCCCAGCATTTT. Translated, it gives CASSPLSNQPQHF. This chain joins TRBV6-5 and TRBJ1-5, with no clear D. Germline V gives CDR1 MNHEY, CDR2 SVGAGI. Deletions cut 5 bases from V and 0 bases from J, with 5 bases between. The CDR3 sequence is 13 residues long.

This clone showed up just once. This chain connects TRBV10-3 to TRBJ2-7; D unresolved. The germline V and J ends were trimmed by 2 bases and 2 bases, with 10 bases remaining between them. Germline V lookup: CDR1 ENHRY, CDR2 SYGVKD. The CDR3 is made up of 14 amino acids. The CDR3 protein is CAISETANTYEQYF. The CDR3 nucleotides read TGTGCCATCAGTGAGACAGCGAATACCTACGAGCAGTACTTC.

The chain couples TRBV6-6 to TRBJ2-1; 9 bases are shared with TRBD2. V shed 2 bases and J 6 bases; nucleotides not matched to a gene: 5. This CDR3 contains 15 residues. CDR1 and CDR2 (germline): MNHNY, SVGAGI (reference sequence). CDR3 residues: CASSYPGLAFNEQFF. In DNA form, the CDR3 reads TGTGCCAGCAGTTACCCCGGACTAGCGTTCAATGAGCAGTTCTTC.

CDR3 in DNA: TGTGCCAGCAGCGTCGGGCGGGGCACAGATACGCAGTATTTT. Translation: CASSVGRGTDTQYF. V usage is TRBV5-4 and J usage is TRBJ2-3, with TRBD2 as a possible D gene (5 bases). CDR3 length: 14 residues. V dropped 4 bases and J dropped 1 base, with 10 bases sitting between them. Germline V gives CDR1 SGHNT, CDR2 YYREEE (reference sequence).

The chain combines TRBV28 with TRBJ2-1; 14 bases agree with TRBD2. The CDR3 is made up of 19 amino acids. V shed 4 bases, J shed 4 bases, and the junction held 12 bases outside the gene matches. Germline lookup yields CDR1 MDHEN and CDR2 SYDVKM. The CDR3 coding sequence is TGTGCCAGCAGTTCTGGACTAGCGGGAGGCGACGTTAAGTACAATGAGCAGTTCTTC. It is translated as CASSSGLAGGDVKYNEQFF.

The gene calls are TRBV21-1 and TRBJ2-1; the DNA was not compared with TRBD2, the D call given in the table. TRBV21-1 is a recognized pseudogene. The length of the CDR3 is 17 residues. The CDR3 loop reads CASSKEKVAGPYNEQFF. As DNA, the CDR3 is TGTGCCAGCAGCAAAGAAAAAGTAGCGGGACCCTACAATGAGCAGTTCTTC.

The CDR3 loop reads CASGPQAASYEQYF. DNA for the CDR3: TGCGCCAGCGGGCCACAGGCCGCGTCCTACGAGCAGTACTTC. This chain links TRBV5-1 with TRBJ2-7; D might be TRBD1 (5 bases). The CDR3 totals 14 residues. V lost 7 bases and J 1 base, leaving 15 bases between the germline ends. The V gene's germline CDR1 is SGHRS and CDR2 YFSETQ.

Concerning this clone: A much larger clone differs from this one at a single base, so this may be a read error. The chain couples TRBV5-8 to TRBJ2-2; TRBD1 agrees at 7 bases. CDR1 and CDR2 (germline): SGHTS, YDEGEE. J lost 0 bases, V lost 4 bases, and 3 bases had no gene match. The CDR3 covers 15 residues. The CDR3 reads CASSPGTANTGELFF. CDR3 sequence (DNA): TGTGCCAGCAGCCCCGGGACAGCGAACACCGGGGAGCTGTTTTTT.

The genes are TRBV4-1 and TRBJ2-3; the D is unclear. The CDR3 spans 14 residues. Germline CDR1 and CDR2: MGHRA and YSYEKL. The V end was cut by 4 bases, the J end by 3 bases, with 11 bases between. The CDR3 region is CASSPTSGTDTQYF. In nucleotides, the CDR3 is TGCGCCAGCAGCCCCACGTCGGGTACAGATACGCAGTATTTT.

The chain links TRBV4-3 to TRBJ1-4; 8 bases are a match to TRBD1. The germline V gene has CDR1 LGHNA and CDR2 YSLEER. V was pared by 1 base and J by 10 bases, with 2 bases of the junction left unmatched. The CDR3 is made up of 13 amino acids. Here the CDR3 reads CASSQVTGGKLFF. CDR3 in DNA: TGCGCCAGCAGCCAAGTAACAGGGGGAAAACTGTTTTTT.

The chain combines TRBV5-6 with TRBJ2-7, with TRBD1 as a possible D gene (5 bases). V lost 1 base, J lost 5 bases, and 7 bases lay in between. Germline CDR1 reads SGHDT; CDR2 reads YYEEEE. The CDR3 runs 12 residues. DNA for the CDR3: TGTGCCAGCAGCTTGATAGGGGACGAGCAGTACTTC. Translated: CASSLIGDEQYF.

This sequence joins TRBV6-1 and TRBJ2-7; D uncertain. In germline, CDR1 is MNHNS, CDR2 SASEGT. Trimming stripped 6 bases from V and 3 bases from J, with 12 bases between. CDR3 size: 13 residues. CDR3 amino acids: CASRWGFGYEQYF. The CDR3 DNA reads as TGTGCCAGCAGGTGGGGATTCGGCTACGAGCAGTACTTC.

The J gene is TRBJ2-7, the V gene TRBV6-5; a weak D match, TRBD1 (5 bases). The CDR3 runs to 14 residues. Germline CDR1 reads MNHEY; CDR2 reads SVGAGI. Trimming removed 0 bases at V and 4 bases at J, with 10 bases between. This CDR3 is CASSYSGLGYEQYF. The CDR3 DNA sequence: TGTGCCAGCAGTTACTCGGGGCTGGGGTACGAGCAGTACTTC.

This sequence joins TRBV18 and TRBJ2-5; perhaps TRBD1 as D (6 bases). V gave up 5 bases and J gave up 5 bases, with 15 bases separating them. The CDR3 sequence is 14 residues long. CDR1 and CDR2 from the germline V gene are KGHSH and LQKENI. CDR3 residues: CASSDNRVSETQYF. The CDR3 DNA reads as TGTGCCAGCTCAGATAACAGGGTTTCGGAGACCCAGTACTTC.

This clone was seen a handful of times. The chain employs TRBV7-6 and TRBJ1-2, with 12 bases that match TRBD1. The CDR3 is made up of 15 amino acids. With V trimmed by 6 bases and J by 2 bases, 4 bases remained unmatched. Germline V lookup: CDR1 SGHVS, CDR2 FNYEAQ. CDR3 nucleotide sequence: TGTGCCAGCAGACCCGGGACAGGGGGCAACTATGGCTACACCTTC. Translation gives CASRPGTGGNYGYTF.

The CDR3 protein is CASLGYQETQYF. CDR3 nucleotide sequence: TGTGCCAGCTTAGGATACCAAGAGACCCAGTACTTC. This rearrangement joins TRBV6-6 to TRBJ2-5; unclear D gene. This CDR3 comprises 12 residues. CDR1 and CDR2 from the germline V gene are MNHNY and SVGAGI (reference sequence). V was cut by 8 bases and J by 0 bases, with 7 bases left in between.

The chain employs TRBV13 and TRBJ2-2; 7 bases fit TRBD1. The length of the CDR3 is 15 residues. Germline CDR1 and CDR2: PRHDT and FYEKMQ (reference sequence). The junction had 8 bases not matched to a gene; V was cut back by 4 bases and J by 6 bases. CDR3 DNA sequence: TGTGCCAGCAGCTCCGGGACAGAGGGAGCCGGGGAGCTGTTTTTT. Protein: CASSSGTEGAGELFF.

The chain links TRBV27 to TRBJ2-7; 7 nucleotides agree with TRBD2. Germline V gene lookup returns CDR1 MNHEY and CDR2 SMNVEV (reference sequence). V lost 3 bases, J lost 4 bases, and 6 bases stayed unmatched. The CDR3 has 14 residues. CDR3 in DNA: TGTGCCAGCAGTTTGGGGGGGATTGCGTACGAGCAGTACTTC. It codes for CASSLGGIAYEQYF.

The V call is TRBV30, the J call TRBJ2-3; TRBD2 agrees at 7 bases. The germline gives CDR1 GTSNPN, CDR2 SVGIG (reference sequence). The CDR3 loop spans 14 amino acids. Trimming removed 7 bases from V and 0 bases from J; junction bases left unmatched: 7. The DNA of the CDR3 is TGTGCCTTAAGCCGGGGGGTGAGCACAGATACGCAGTATTTT. This sequence encodes CALSRGVSTDTQYF.

The genes are TRBV29-1 and TRBJ1-2, with D possibly being TRBD1 (6 bases). The CDR3 spans 12 residues. Germline lookup yields CDR1 SQVTM and CDR2 ANQGSEA. V was trimmed by 7 bases and J by 2 bases, leaving 11 bases between them. CDR3 nucleotide sequence: TGCAGCGCCCCAGGGGAGAACTATGGCTACACCTTC. Encoded protein: CSAPGENYGYTF.

The V gene is TRBV6-5, the J gene TRBJ2-7, with TRBD1 identical over 9 bases. V lost 4 bases and J lost 6; bases outside the gene matches: 4. CDR1 is MNHEY, CDR2 SVGAGI, per germline. This CDR3 comprises 13 residues. This CDR3 reads CASSSQGAAEQYF. The CDR3 DNA reads as TGTGCCAGCAGTTCACAGGGGGCGGCCGAGCAGTACTTC.